The 20 T cell receptor beta chains given below trace back to one sample, sequenced in a study of T cell clonality in common variable immunodeficiency. Study conclusions and caveats: Common variable immunodeficiency TCR beta sequences reportedly had fewer deletions and N-nucleotide insertions.

For these receptors, no antigen is known. Sequenced by immunoSEQ multiplex PCR; TCRdb stores in-frame clones only, minus some. The sample is made up of about 30,000 clones, none counted only once. The specimen sequenced was peripheral blood mononuclear cells. Receptors were obtained from a human donor with common variable immunodeficiency.

In this sample, this clone turned up a few times. The read halts 3 residues ahead of the CDR3 end, with the missing end drawn from the germline J gene. The genes are TRBV23-1 and TRBJ2-7; D is possibly TRBD1 (6 bases). TRBV23-1 is identified as an open reading frame with a role that is uncertain. Trimming removed 3 bases at V and 5 bases at J, with 17 bases between. The CDR3 is 15 residues long. The CDR3 DNA, read in part, is TGCGCCAGCAGTCATTCTGCAGGGGTTAAACACGAG. Its translation: CASSHSAGVKHE. The entire CDR3 protein reads CASSHSAGVKHEQYF.

Only a few counts were recorded for this clone. The CDR3 end falls 3 residues outside the read, so it is completed with the germline J gene. V is TRBV18 and J is TRBJ1-6; 8 nucleotides align to TRBD1. The V gene end was trimmed by 5 bases and the J gene end by 4 bases; junction bases not matched to a gene: 7. This CDR3 comprises 16 residues. Germline CDR1 KGHSH, CDR2 LQKENI. The DNA read from the CDR3 is TGTGCCAGCTCAGCCCAGACAGGGGATTATAATTCACCC. This gives the protein CASSAQTGDYNSP. In full, the CDR3 reads CASSAQTGDYNSPLHF. Variable domain in full (rest from reference TRBV18 and TRBJ1-6): NAGVMQNPRHLVRRRGQEARLRCSPMKGHSHVYWYRQLPEEGLKFMVYLQKENIIDESGMPKERFSAEFPKEGPSILRIQQVVRGDSAAYFCASSAQTGDYNSPLHFGNGTRLTVT.

Note on this clone: The missing CDR3 end, 3 residues past where the read stops, is filled in from the germline J gene. Other DNA sequences in the same sample also yield this CDR3. V and J are TRBV7-6 and TRBJ2-7; TRBD2 matches 8 bases. V lost 5 bases to trimming and J lost 2 bases; unmatched junction nucleotides: 8. CDR3 length: 15 amino acids. The germline V gene has CDR1 SGHVS and CDR2 FNYEAQ. The CDR3 bases that were read are TGTGCCAGCAGCCTGGGGAGCGGGGGTACCTACGAG. Protein: CASSLGSGGTYE. The entire CDR3 protein reads CASSLGSGGTYEQYF.

This clone was seen more than once but under ten times. The CDR3 is cut off 3 residues early in the read; its end comes from the germline J gene. The V and J genes are TRBV19 and TRBJ2-3; TRBD1 aligns across 9 bases. Germline trimming cut 6 bases from V and 6 bases from J; bases unmatched to any gene: 10. The CDR3 has 15 residues. Germline V gives CDR1 LNHDA, CDR2 SQIVND (reference sequence). CDR3 protein: CASSRQQGAGDTQYF. The part of the CDR3 DNA that was read is TGTGCCAGTAGCCGCCAACAGGGGGCAGGGGATACG.

Notes on this clone: This may come from a read error, since a much larger clone is one base off. The read comes to an end 3 residues before the CDR3 does, leaving the germline J gene to fill in the end. The chain has TRBV30 and TRBJ1-1; the D gene is possibly TRBD1 (6 bases). Germline V gene sequence: CDR1 GTSNPN, CDR2 SVGIG (reference sequence). This CDR3 is 13 amino acids long. Incomplete CDR3 DNA: TGTGCCTGGAGCCACAGAGGGGGTGGTAAA. This sequence encodes CAWSHRGGGK. The whole CDR3 sequence reads CAWSHRGGGKAFF.

This clone counts as medium-sized (0.01 to 0.1%). The read ends 3 residues shy of where the CDR3 ends; the end is completed using the germline J gene. J is TRBJ2-3 and V is TRBV29-1, with no clear D. Germline CDR1 and CDR2: SQVTM and ANQGSEA. CDR3 length equals 15 residues. V was cut by 1 base and J by 6 bases, with 17 bases left in between. The sequenced CDR3 bases are TGCAGCGTTGAAGTGGTCCCATCGGGTAGGGATACG. It translates to CSVEVVPSGRDT. The complete CDR3 protein is CSVEVVPSGRDTQYF.

Note on this clone: The read halts 3 residues ahead of the CDR3 end, with the missing end drawn from the germline J gene. The chain combines TRBV30 with TRBJ1-5; D possibly corresponds to TRBD1 (5 bases). In germline, CDR1 is GTSNPN, CDR2 SVGIG (reference sequence). V lost 4 bases, J lost 9 bases, and 13 bases lay in between. The CDR3 contains 12 residues. Incomplete CDR3 DNA: TGTGCCTGGACGGCAGGGAGTGGGCCC. Its protein is CAWTAGSGP. The entire CDR3 protein reads CAWTAGSGPQHF.

On this clone itself: Read sequence stops 3 residues before the CDR3 end, and the germline J gene provides the missing end. The V gene is TRBV6-1, the J gene TRBJ1-6; D remains unclear. V was cut by 4 bases and J by 6 bases, with 7 bases left in between. The CDR3 is made up of 13 amino acids. Per the germline V gene, CDR1 is MNHNS and CDR2 is SASEGT. CDR3 bases read: TGTGCCAGCAGTGTAATTCTTAATTCACCC. Translating gives CASSVILNSP. The whole CDR3 protein reads CASSVILNSPLHF.

This clone showed up just a few times. The read halts 3 residues ahead of the CDR3 end, with the missing end drawn from the germline J gene. The chain joins TRBV30 to TRBJ1-5, with TRBD1 as a possible D gene (6 bases). CDR1 and CDR2 from the germline V gene are GTSNPN and SVGIG (reference sequence). V lost 2 bases and J lost 2, with 19 bases in between. The CDR3 length is 17 residues. CDR3 DNA (partial): TGTGCCTGGAGTCCCCCCGGGTACAGGGCCGGCAATCAGCCC. Translated: CAWSPPGYRAGNQP. The whole CDR3 sequence is CAWSPPGYRAGNQPQHF.

Of note for this clone: The read gets to within 3 residues of the CDR3 end, and the germline J gene fills in the rest. This chain uses TRBV5-1 with TRBJ1-2, with TRBD1 as a possible D gene (6 bases). CDR3 size: 16 residues. Germline values: CDR1 SGHRS, CDR2 YFSETQ. Trimming removed 0 bases at V and 7 bases at J, with 19 bases between. CDR3 DNA, as far as it was read: TGCGCCAGCAGCTTGGAGGGGGTAAAGGCGGTGGGTGGC. Protein product: CASSLEGVKAVGG. The full CDR3 protein reads CASSLEGVKAVGGYTF.

This clone was recorded at least ten times. The read terminates 3 residues ahead of where the CDR3 ends, so the germline J gene completes it. The chain combines TRBV14 with TRBJ1-2, with D tentatively TRBD1 (5 bases). This CDR3 is built from 13 residues. Looked up from germline, CDR1 is SGHDN and CDR2 is FVKESK. V lost 5 bases and J 7 bases, leaving 14 bases between the germline ends. This CDR3 is CASSFRVGGGYTF. CDR3 DNA (partial): TGTGCCAGCAGCTTCAGGGTTGGCGGTGGC.

In regard to this clone: The CDR3 end lies 3 residues beyond the end of the read and is filled in from the germline J gene. The rearrangement joins TRBV18 to TRBJ2-5; TRBD1 matches at 10 bases. From germline, CDR1 is KGHSH and CDR2 LQKENI. The CDR3 is 16 residues long. With V trimmed by 2 bases and J by 3 bases, 6 bases remained unmatched. The CDR3 protein is CASSPGTGDFKETQYF. The part of the CDR3 DNA that was read is TGTGCCAGCTCACCAGGGACAGGGGATTTCAAAGAGACC.

With regard to this clone: The read gets to within 3 residues of the CDR3 end, and the germline J gene fills in the rest. The gene calls are TRBV5-1 and TRBJ2-5, with TRBD2 identical over 15 bases. The germline gives CDR1 SGHRS, CDR2 YFSETQ. There are 18 residues in the CDR3. J was trimmed by 4 bases and V by 0 bases; bases with no gene match: 7. The CDR3 loop is CASSLGTSGGALRETQYF. The CDR3 DNA, read in part, is TGCGCCAGCAGCTTGGGGACTAGCGGGGGGGCCCTTCGAGAGACC.

This clone was counted many times. The read terminates 3 residues ahead of where the CDR3 ends, so the germline J gene completes it. This chain connects TRBV7-1 to TRBJ2-1, with 14 bases matching TRBD2. TRBV7-1 is flagged as an ORF with uncertain function. V lost 2 bases to trimming and J lost 0 bases; unmatched junction nucleotides: 9. The CDR3 is 20 amino acids. Here the CDR3 reads CASSSSGLAGGPSSYNEQFF. The part of the CDR3 DNA that was read is TGTGCCAGCAGCTCATCCGGACTAGCGGGGGGACCTAGCTCCTACAATGAG.

This clone was counted many times. The CDR3 end lies 3 residues beyond the end of the read and is filled in from the germline J gene. The genes are TRBV20-1 and TRBJ2-5; weak D call: TRBD1 (5 bases). The V end lost 3 bases, the J end lost 5 bases, and 10 bases lay between the germline ends. Germline CDR1 is DFQATT and CDR2 is SNEGSKA (reference sequence). There are 12 residues in the CDR3. Incomplete CDR3 DNA: TGCAGTGCTAGCCCCAGGGCCGAGACC. Its protein product is CSASPRAET. The full-length CDR3 reads as CSASPRAETQYF.

This clone was seen at least ten times. The missing CDR3 end, 3 residues past where the read stops, is filled in from the germline J gene. The chain combines TRBV29-1 with TRBJ2-7, with D perhaps matching TRBD2 (5 bases). V was clipped by 7 bases and J by 2 bases, with 12 bases between them. Germline values: CDR1 SQVTM, CDR2 ANQGSEA. This CDR3 has 12 residues. CDR3 DNA (partial): TGCAGCGCCCGGACTCAGCCCTACGAG. This codes for CSARTQPYE. The CDR3 in full is CSARTQPYEQYF.

Regarding this clone: The read terminates 3 residues ahead of where the CDR3 ends, so the germline J gene completes it. J is TRBJ2-7 and V is TRBV7-6; 7 bases are a match to TRBD1. CDR1 SGHVS and CDR2 FNYEAQ come from the germline V gene. Unmatched junction bases numbered 16, after V lost 5 bases and J lost 3 bases. There are 17 residues in the CDR3. CDR3 sequence reads: CASSLTGEVGLIYEQYF. Incomplete CDR3 DNA: TGTGCCAGCAGCCTAACAGGGGAAGTCGGGCTGATCTACGAG.

This clone was seen ten or more times. The sequence runs out 3 residues before the end of the CDR3; the remainder is reconstructed from the germline J gene. This chain uses TRBV19 with TRBJ1-2; 11 bases map to TRBD1. This CDR3 comprises 13 residues. Germline CDR1 and CDR2: LNHDA and SQIVND (reference sequence). CDR3 DNA (partial): TGTGCCAGTAGTCCCGGGACAGGGGGAGGC. Translation: CASSPGTGGG. The full CDR3 reads CASSPGTGGGYTF.

Comments on this clone: Sequencing ends 3 residues short of the CDR3 end; the germline J gene provides the rest. The genes are TRBV5-6 and TRBJ2-1, with 9 bases aligning to TRBD1. Trimming cost V 4 bases and J 8 bases; bases outside gene matches: 10. In germline, CDR1 is SGHDT, CDR2 YYEEEE. The CDR3 contains 15 residues. CDR3: CASSLTGTGSHEQFF. The part of the CDR3 DNA that was read is TGTGCCAGCAGCCTGACCGGGACAGGGAGTCATGAG.

This clone appeared a few times. Read coverage stops 3 residues before the CDR3 terminus; the germline J gene supplies the remainder. The chain links TRBV16 to TRBJ1-5; 7 nucleotides align to TRBD1. Germline CDR1 and CDR2: KGHSY and FQNENV. The CDR3 covers 17 residues. The V and J ends lost 4 bases and 6 bases, in that order; junction bases with no gene match: 15. The CDR3 loop is CASSLGQLKDDSQPQHF. The DNA read from the CDR3 is TGTGCCAGCAGCCTGGGACAGCTCAAGGACGATAGTCAGCCC.